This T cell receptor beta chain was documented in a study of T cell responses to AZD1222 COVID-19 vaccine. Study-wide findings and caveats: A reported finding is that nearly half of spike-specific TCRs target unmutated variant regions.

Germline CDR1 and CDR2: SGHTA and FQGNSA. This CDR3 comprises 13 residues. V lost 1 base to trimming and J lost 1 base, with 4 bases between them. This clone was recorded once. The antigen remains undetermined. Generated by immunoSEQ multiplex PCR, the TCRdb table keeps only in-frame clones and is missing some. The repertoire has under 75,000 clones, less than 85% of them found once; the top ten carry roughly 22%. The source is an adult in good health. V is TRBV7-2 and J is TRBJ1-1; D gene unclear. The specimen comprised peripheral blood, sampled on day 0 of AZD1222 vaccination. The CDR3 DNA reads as TGTGCCAGCAGCTTAGTCCCGAACACTGAAGCTTTCTTT. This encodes CASSLVPNTEAFF.